These 15 T cell receptor beta chains share one sample of origin, sequenced in a study of blood T cell repertoires in COVID-19. Libraries were prepared by immunoSEQ multiplex PCR; TCRdb keeps only in-frame clonotypes and omits some of them. The sample lists 200,000 or so clones; roughly 90% were seen once. The specimen was peripheral blood. The receptor source for this set is a woman in her sixties or seventies with acute or convalescent COVID-19.

The genes are TRBV5-4 and TRBJ2-3; TRBD2 aligns across 8 bases. The junction had 6 bases not matched to a gene; V was cut back by 0 bases and J by 6 bases. Germline V CDR1 and CDR2: SGHNT, YYREEE (reference sequence). There are 15 residues in the CDR3. Written as DNA, the CDR3 is TGTGCCAGCAGCTTGGCGGGGGGGCGTCTGGATACGCAGTATTTT. Translation: CASSLAGGRLDTQYF.

V gene TRBV9 combines with J gene TRBJ2-3, with TRBD2 matching over 8 bases. Germline V lookup: CDR1 SGDLS, CDR2 YYNGEE. V dropped 5 bases and J dropped 3; count of bases not matched to a gene: 11. The length of the CDR3 is 16 residues. The CDR3: CASSEAGGGGTDTQYF. Here the CDR3 DNA reads TGTGCCAGCAGTGAGGCGGGGGGAGGGGGAACAGATACGCAGTATTTT.

This chain joins TRBV7-2 and TRBJ1-6, with no clear D. The V gene lost 1 base and the J gene lost 9 bases, with 22 bases spanning the gap. Germline V gives CDR1 SGHTA, CDR2 FQGNSA. This CDR3 region has 18 residues. CDR3 in amino acids: CASSLGGGFRSPSSPLHF. In DNA form, the CDR3 reads TGTGCCAGCAGCTTAGGAGGCGGGTTTCGGTCCCCGTCTTCACCCCTCCACTTT.

CDR3 sequence: CASSRGGEGEKLFF. DNA for the CDR3: TGTGCCAGCAGCCGGGGGGGCGAGGGCGAAAAACTGTTTTTT. The J gene is TRBJ1-4, the V gene TRBV3-1 (or the pseudogene TRBV3-2); possible D gene TRBD1, 6 bases. The germline gives CDR1 LGHDT, CDR2 YNNKEL (reference sequence). V was cut by 4 bases and J by 8 bases, with 14 bases left in between. This CDR3 has 14 residues.

The chain is built from TRBV6-5 and TRBJ2-3, with 9 bases lining up with TRBD2. The CDR3 has 14 amino acids. V gave up 7 bases and J gave up 4 bases; unmatched junction bases: 6. CDR1 and CDR2 (germline): MNHEY, SVGAGI. The CDR3 here is CASKWAGGPDTQYF. DNA for the CDR3: TGTGCCAGCAAGTGGGCGGGGGGGCCAGATACGCAGTATTTT.

The V gene is TRBV3-1 (or the pseudogene TRBV3-2), the J gene TRBJ2-7; a weak D match, TRBD1 (6 bases). Looked up from germline, CDR1 is LGHDT and CDR2 is YNNKEL (reference sequence). V shed 4 bases and J shed 1 base, with 14 bases lying between them. There are 15 residues in the CDR3. CDR3 region: CASSREGQGSYEQYF. CDR3 sequence (DNA): TGTGCCAGCAGCCGAGAGGGGCAGGGGTCCTACGAGCAGTACTTC.

This rearrangement joins TRBV2 to TRBJ2-1; 7 positions agree with TRBD2. The V and J ends lost 4 bases and 3 bases, in that order; junction bases with no gene match: 6. Germline CDR1 reads SNHLY; CDR2 reads FYNNEI. This CDR3 region has 15 residues. The CDR3, as DNA: TGTGCCAGCAGTGTGAACGGGGGGATCTACAATGAGCAGTTCTTC. Its translation: CASSVNGGIYNEQFF.

The CDR3 region has the DNA TGTGCCAGCAGTTCCCGGGAGAATAATTCACCCCTCCACTTT. Translation gives CASSSRENNSPLHF. The V and J genes are TRBV6-1 and TRBJ1-6; no definite D call. Trimming cost V 5 bases and J 5 bases, with 10 bases left between them. Germline CDR1 MNHNS, CDR2 SASEGT. The CDR3 runs to 14 residues.

This clone was detected only once. The chain links TRBV25-1 to TRBJ2-1; no clear D gene. Germline V CDR1 and CDR2: MGHDK, SYGVNS. CDR3 size: 14 residues. V lost 4 bases and J 1 base, leaving 8 bases between the germline ends. CDR3 nucleotide sequence: TGTGCCAGCAGTGCCGGTGTGTCCTACAATGAGCAGTTCTTC. Its protein product is CASSAGVSYNEQFF.

The rearrangement uses TRBV4-3 and TRBJ2-7, with TRBD1 matching 8 bases. CDR1 LGHNA and CDR2 YSLEER come from the germline V gene. The CDR3 covers 14 residues. V trimming: 4 bases; J trimming: 4 bases; junction bases outside the gene matches: 6. In nucleotides, the CDR3 is TGCGCCAGCAGCCGCGGACAGGGTAGATACGAGCAGTACTTC. Its protein product is CASSRGQGRYEQYF.

This chain uses TRBV4-1 with TRBJ2-2, with 7 bases fitting TRBD2. Germline CDR1 and CDR2: MGHRA and YSYEKL. The CDR3 length is 16 residues. V was clipped by 3 bases and J by 2 bases; unmatched bases: 6. DNA of the CDR3: TGCGCCAGCAGCCAGAAAAGCGGGGTCAACACCGGGGAGCTGTTTTTT. Translated, it gives CASSQKSGVNTGELFF.

This rearrangement joins TRBV3-1 (or the pseudogene TRBV3-2) to TRBJ2-1, with D possibly being TRBD2 (6 bases). Germline CDR1 reads LGHDT; CDR2 reads YNNKEL (reference sequence). The V end lost 3 bases, the J end lost 0 bases, and 18 bases lay between the germline ends. The CDR3 runs to 18 residues. The chain's CDR3 is CASSHGIISSASYNEQFF. The CDR3 DNA sequence: TGTGCCAGCAGCCACGGGATCATCTCTAGCGCCTCCTACAATGAGCAGTTCTTC.

The J gene is TRBJ2-5, the V gene TRBV5-1, with 7 bases fitting TRBD1. The CDR3 totals 15 residues. The V and J ends lost 1 base and 2 bases, in that order; junction bases with no gene match: 5. Germline V gene sequence: CDR1 SGHRS, CDR2 YFSETQ. This chain's CDR3 is CASSLPGTAQETQYF. DNA of the CDR3: TGCGCCAGCAGCTTGCCCGGGACAGCACAAGAGACCCAGTACTTC.

This clone was counted between two and nine times. The V gene is TRBV30, the J gene TRBJ1-2, with D uncertain. Trimming took off 2 bases at V and 2 bases at J, with 18 bases between the two ends. Germline V gene sequence: CDR1 GTSNPN, CDR2 SVGIG (reference sequence). The CDR3 runs 16 residues. The CDR3 DNA sequence: TGTGCCTGGAGTACACAGACTACACGGGAAAACTATGGCTACACCTTC. This translates into CAWSTQTTRENYGYTF.

The genes are TRBV11-2 and TRBJ2-7, with a possible D match to TRBD2 (5 bases). Deletions cut 1 base from V and 0 bases from J, with 10 bases between. CDR1 SGHAT and CDR2 FQNNGV come from the germline V gene. This CDR3 is 15 amino acids long. CDR3 nucleotides: TGTGCCAGCAGCTTAGGGAGCGGAACCTCCTACGAGCAGTACTTC. It translates to CASSLGSGTSYEQYF.